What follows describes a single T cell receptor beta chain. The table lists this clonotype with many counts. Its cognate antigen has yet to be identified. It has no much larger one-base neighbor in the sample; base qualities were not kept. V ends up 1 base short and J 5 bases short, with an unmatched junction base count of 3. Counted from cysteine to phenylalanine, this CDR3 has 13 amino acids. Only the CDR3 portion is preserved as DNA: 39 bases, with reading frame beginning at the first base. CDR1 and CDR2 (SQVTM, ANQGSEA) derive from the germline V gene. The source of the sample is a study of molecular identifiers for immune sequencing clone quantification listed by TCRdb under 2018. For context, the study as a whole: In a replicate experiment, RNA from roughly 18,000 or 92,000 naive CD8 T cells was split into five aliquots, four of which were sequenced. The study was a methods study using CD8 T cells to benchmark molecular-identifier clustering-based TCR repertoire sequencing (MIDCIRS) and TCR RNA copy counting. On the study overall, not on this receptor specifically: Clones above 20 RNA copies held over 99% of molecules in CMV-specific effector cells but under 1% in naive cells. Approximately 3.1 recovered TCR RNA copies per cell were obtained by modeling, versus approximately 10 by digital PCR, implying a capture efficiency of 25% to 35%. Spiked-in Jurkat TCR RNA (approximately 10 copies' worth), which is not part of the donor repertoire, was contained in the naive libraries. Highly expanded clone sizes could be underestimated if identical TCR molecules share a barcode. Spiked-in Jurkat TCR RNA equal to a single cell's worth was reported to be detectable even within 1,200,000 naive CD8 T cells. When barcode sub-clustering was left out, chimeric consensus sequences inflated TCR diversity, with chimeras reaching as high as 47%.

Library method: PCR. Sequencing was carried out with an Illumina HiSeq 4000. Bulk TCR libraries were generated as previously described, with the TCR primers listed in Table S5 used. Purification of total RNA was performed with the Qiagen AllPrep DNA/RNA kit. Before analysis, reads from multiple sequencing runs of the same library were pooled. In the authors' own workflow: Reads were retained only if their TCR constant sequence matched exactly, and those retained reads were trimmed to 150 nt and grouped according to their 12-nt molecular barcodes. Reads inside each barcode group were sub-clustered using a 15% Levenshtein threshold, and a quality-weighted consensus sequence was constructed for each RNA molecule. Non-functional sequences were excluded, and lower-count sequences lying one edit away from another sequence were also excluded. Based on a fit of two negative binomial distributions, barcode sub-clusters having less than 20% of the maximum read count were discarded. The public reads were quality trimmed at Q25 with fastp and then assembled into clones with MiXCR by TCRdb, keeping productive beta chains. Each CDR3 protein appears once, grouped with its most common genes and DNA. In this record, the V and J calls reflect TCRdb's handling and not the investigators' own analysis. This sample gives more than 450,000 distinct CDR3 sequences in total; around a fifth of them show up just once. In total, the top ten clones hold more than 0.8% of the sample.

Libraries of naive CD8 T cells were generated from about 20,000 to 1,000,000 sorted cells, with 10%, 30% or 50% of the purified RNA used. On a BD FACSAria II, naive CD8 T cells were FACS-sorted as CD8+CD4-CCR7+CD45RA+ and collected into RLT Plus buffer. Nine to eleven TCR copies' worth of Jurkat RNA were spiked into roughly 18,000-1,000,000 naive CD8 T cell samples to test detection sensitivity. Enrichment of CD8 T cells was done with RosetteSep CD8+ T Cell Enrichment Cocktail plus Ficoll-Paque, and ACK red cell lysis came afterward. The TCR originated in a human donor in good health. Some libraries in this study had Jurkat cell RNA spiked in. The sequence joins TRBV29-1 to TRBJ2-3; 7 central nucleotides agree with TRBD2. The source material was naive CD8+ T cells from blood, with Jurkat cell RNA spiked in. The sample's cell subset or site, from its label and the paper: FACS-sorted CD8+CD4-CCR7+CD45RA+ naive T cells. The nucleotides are TGCAGCGTTGAAGCCGCTAGCGGAGATACGCAGTATTTT. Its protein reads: CSVEAASGDTQYF.